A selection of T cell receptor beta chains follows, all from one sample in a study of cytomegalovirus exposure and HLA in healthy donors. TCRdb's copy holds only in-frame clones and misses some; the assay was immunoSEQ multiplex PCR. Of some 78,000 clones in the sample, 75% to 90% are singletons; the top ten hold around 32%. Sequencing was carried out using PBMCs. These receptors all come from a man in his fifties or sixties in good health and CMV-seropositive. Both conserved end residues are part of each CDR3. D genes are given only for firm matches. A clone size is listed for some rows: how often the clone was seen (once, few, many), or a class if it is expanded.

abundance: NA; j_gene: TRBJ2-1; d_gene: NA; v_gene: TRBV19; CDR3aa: CASSTSPSSRYYNEQFF; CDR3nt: TGTGCCAGTAGTACCTCACCATCTAGCCGGTACTACAATGAGCAGTTCTTC
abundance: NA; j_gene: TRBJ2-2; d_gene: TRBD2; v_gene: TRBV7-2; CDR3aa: CASSLGGSGRAGELFF; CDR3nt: TGTGCCAGCAGCTTAGGCGGTAGCGGGAGGGCCGGGGAGCTGTTTTTT
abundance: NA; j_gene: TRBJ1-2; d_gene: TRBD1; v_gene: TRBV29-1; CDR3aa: CSATGGAEPYGYTF; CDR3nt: TGCAGCGCTACAGGGGGCGCAGAGCCCTATGGCTACACCTTC
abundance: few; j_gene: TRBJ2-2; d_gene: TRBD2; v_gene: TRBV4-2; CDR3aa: CASSQAILAGGPSTGELFF; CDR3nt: TGTGCCAGCAGCCAAGCTATTTTAGCGGGAGGGCCCTCGACCGGGGAGCTGTTTTTT
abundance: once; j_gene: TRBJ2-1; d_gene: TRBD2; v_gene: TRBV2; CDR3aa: CASSEEAGGYNEQFF; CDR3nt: TGTGCCAGCAGTGAGGAGGCGGGAGGCTACAATGAGCAGTTCTTC
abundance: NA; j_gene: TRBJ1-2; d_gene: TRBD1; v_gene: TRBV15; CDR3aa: CATSRDRGLFYGYTF; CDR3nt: TGTGCCACCAGCAGGGACAGGGGGCTTTTCTATGGCTACACCTTC
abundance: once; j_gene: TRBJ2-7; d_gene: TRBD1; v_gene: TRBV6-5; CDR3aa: CASSLTGKPHEQYF; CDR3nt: TGTGCCAGCAGCCTGACAGGGAAGCCCCACGAGCAGTACTTC
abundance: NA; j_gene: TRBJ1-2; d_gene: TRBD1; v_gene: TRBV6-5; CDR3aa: CASSRTGVGYTF; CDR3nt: TGTGCCAGCAGTCGGACAGGGGTTGGCTACACCTTC
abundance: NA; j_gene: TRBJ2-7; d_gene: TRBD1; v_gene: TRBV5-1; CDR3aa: CASSGQLTGGDPYEQYF; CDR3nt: TGCGCCAGCAGCGGACAGCTAACAGGGGGCGATCCCTACGAGCAGTACTTC
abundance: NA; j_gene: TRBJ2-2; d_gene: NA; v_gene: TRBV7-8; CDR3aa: CASSLGNGVVTGELFF; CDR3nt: TGTGCCAGCAGCTTAGGGAACGGGGTCGTCACCGGGGAGCTGTTTTTT
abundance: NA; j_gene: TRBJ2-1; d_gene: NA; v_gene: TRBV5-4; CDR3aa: CASSLTSGEEKQFF; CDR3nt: TGTGCCAGCAGCTTGACATCGGGGGAGGAGAAGCAGTTCTTC
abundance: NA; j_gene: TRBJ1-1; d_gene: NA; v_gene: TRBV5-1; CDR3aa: CASSPDGAGYTEAFF; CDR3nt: TGCGCCAGCAGCCCGGATGGTGCAGGGTACACTGAAGCTTTCTTT
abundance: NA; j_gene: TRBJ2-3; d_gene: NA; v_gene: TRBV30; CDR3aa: CAWSSGSTDTQYF; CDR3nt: TGTGCCTGGAGTTCGGGTAGCACAGATACGCAGTATTTT
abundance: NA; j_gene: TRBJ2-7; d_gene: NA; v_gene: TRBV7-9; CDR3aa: CASSYPPGYEQYF; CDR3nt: TGTGCCAGCAGCTATCCACCGGGCTACGAGCAGTACTTC
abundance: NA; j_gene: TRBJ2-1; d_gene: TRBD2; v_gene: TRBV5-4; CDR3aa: CASSPRSGESYNEQFF; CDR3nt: TGTGCCAGCAGCCCAAGAAGCGGGGAATCCTACAATGAGCAGTTCTTC
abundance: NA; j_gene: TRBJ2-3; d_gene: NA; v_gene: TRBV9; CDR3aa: CASSVGGRSTDTQYF; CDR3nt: TGTGCCAGCAGCGTAGGAGGCCGAAGCACAGATACGCAGTATTTT
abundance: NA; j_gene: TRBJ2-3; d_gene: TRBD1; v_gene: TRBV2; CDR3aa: CADRQGVSTDTQYF; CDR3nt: TGTGCCGATCGACAGGGGGTTAGCACAGATACGCAGTATTTT
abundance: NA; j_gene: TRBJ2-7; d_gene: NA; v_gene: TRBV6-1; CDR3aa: CASKASSSYEQYF; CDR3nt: TGTGCCAGCAAAGCGTCTAGCTCCTACGAGCAGTACTTC
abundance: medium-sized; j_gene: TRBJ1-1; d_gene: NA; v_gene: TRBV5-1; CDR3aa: CASSFQGFRAFF; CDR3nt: TGCGCCAGCAGCTTCCAGGGGTTCCGCGCTTTCTTT
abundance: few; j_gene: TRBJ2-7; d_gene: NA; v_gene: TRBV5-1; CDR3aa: CASSSLGASTYEQYF; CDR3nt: TGCGCCAGCAGCAGCCTGGGGGCGAGCACCTACGAGCAGTACTTC
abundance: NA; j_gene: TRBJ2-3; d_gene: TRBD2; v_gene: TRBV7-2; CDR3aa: CASSLATSGIATDTQYF; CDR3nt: TGTGCCAGCAGCTTAGCGACTAGCGGGATCGCAACAGATACGCAGTATTTT
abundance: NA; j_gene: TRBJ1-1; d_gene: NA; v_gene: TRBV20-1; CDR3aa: CSASPFAF; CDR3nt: TGCAGTGCTTCCCCGTTTGCGTTT
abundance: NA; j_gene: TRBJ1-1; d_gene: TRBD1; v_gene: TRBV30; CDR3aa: CAWSAGQGDTEAFF; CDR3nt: TGTGCCTGGAGTGCCGGACAGGGGGACACTGAAGCTTTCTTT
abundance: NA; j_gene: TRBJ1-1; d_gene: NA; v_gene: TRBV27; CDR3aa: CASWLRENTEAFF; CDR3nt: TGTGCCAGCTGGTTGAGGGAAAACACTGAAGCTTTCTTT
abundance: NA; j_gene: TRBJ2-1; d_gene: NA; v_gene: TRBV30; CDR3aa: CAWNAQVYNEQFF; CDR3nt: TGTGCCTGGAACGCTCAGGTATACAATGAGCAGTTCTTC
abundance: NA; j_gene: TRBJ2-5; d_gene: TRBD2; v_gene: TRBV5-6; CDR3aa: CASSPGGGRVKETQYF; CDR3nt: TGTGCCAGCAGCCCGGGGGGGGGCAGGGTGAAAGAGACCCAGTACTTC
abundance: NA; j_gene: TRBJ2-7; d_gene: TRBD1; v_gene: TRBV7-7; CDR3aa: CASSVGTGGSYEQYF; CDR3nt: TGTGCTAGCAGCGTGGGGACAGGGGGCTCCTACGAGCAGTACTTC
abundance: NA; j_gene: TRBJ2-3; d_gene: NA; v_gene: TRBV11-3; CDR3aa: CASSLVDSRTDTQYF; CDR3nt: TGTGCCAGCAGCTTAGTCGACAGCCGGACAGATACGCAGTATTTT
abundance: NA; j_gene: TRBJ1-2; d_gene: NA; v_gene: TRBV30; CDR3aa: CAWSVVDRSGYTF; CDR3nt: TGTGCCTGGAGTGTCGTGGACAGAAGTGGCTACACCTTC
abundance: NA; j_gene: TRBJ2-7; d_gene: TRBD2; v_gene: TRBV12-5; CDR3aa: CASGPNLGTSEYEQYF; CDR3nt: TGTGCTAGTGGTCCAAACCTCGGGACTAGCGAATACGAGCAGTACTTC
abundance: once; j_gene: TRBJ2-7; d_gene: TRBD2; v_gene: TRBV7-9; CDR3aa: CASSLLAGGLSYEQYF; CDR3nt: TGTGCCAGCAGCCTACTAGCGGGAGGCCTCTCCTACGAGCAGTACTTC
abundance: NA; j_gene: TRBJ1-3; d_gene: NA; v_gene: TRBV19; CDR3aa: CASSFRENTIYF; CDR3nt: TGTGCCAGTAGCTTTCGAGAAAACACCATATATTTT
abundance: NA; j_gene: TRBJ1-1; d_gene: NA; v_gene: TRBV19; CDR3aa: CASSISRGNTEAFF; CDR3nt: TGTGCCAGTAGTATTTCTCGAGGGAACACTGAAGCTTTCTTT
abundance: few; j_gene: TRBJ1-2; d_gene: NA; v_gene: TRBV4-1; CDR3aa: CASSQARVNYGYTF; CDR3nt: TGCGCCAGCAGCCAAGCCAGGGTTAACTATGGCTACACCTTC
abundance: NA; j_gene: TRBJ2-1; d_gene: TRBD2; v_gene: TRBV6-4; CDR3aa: CASSDSSGTGGEQFF; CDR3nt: TGTGCCAGCAGTGACTCGAGCGGGACGGGCGGGGAGCAGTTCTTC
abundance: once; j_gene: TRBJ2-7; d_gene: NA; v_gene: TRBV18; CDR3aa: CASSPYAATTGDEQYF; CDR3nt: TGTGCCAGCTCACCTTATGCGGCAACGACGGGAGACGAGCAGTACTTC
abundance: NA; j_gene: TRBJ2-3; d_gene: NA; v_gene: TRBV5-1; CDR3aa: CASSLAWTAADTQYF; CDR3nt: TGCGCCAGCAGCTTGGCTTGGACAGCCGCAGATACGCAGTATTTT
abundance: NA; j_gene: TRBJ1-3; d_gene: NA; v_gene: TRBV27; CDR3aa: CASRPSSGNTIYF; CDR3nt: TGTGCCAGCAGACCGAGCTCTGGAAACACCATATATTTT
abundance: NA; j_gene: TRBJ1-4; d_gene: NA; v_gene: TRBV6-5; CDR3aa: CASRREPTNEKLFF; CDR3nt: TGTGCCAGCAGGCGAGAACCAACTAATGAAAAACTGTTTTTT